These 20 T cell receptor beta chains were sequenced from one sample in a study of T cell repertoires in cytomegalovirus infection. Their cognate antigens are unknown. TCRdb re-derived calls from the reads in MiXCR, one entry per CDR3 protein. The data hold about 830,000 distinct CDR3 sequences, with approximately 32% observed a single time. The material sequenced was cultured CD8+ T cells from PBMCs, taken from culture after CMV antigen stimulation. The origin of the receptors is a human donor in good health (CMV status not recorded). Some clones in this sample may be carry-over from other donors' samples.

This chain connects TRBV15 to TRBJ2-7; D is possibly TRBD1 or TRBD2 (5 bases each). From germline, CDR1 is LNHNV and CDR2 YYDKDF (reference sequence). Trimming took 0 bases from V and 4 from J, leaving 13 bases between them. This CDR3 region has 15 residues. Here the CDR3 DNA reads TGTGCCACCAGCAGAGATCAAAACGGGGCGTACGAGCAGTACTTC. It yields the protein CATSRDQNGAYEQYF.

There are many counts of this clonotype. The V call is TRBV5-5, the J call TRBJ1-6; D may be TRBD1 (5 bases). Germline loops: CDR1 SGHKS, CDR2 YYEKEE (reference sequence). This CDR3 contains 16 residues. Trimming left V 3 bases short and J 0 bases short, with 10 bases between. CDR3 bases: TGTGCCAGCAGCTCGGAGGGGAGCTCCTATAATTCACCCCTCCACTTT. It is translated as CASSSEGSSYNSPLHF.

A note on this clonotype: This may arise from a read error, as a much more abundant clone is one base away. This rearrangement joins TRBV7-8 to TRBJ2-1, with 8 bases fitting TRBD1. The CDR3 contains 18 residues. Germline V gene sequence: CDR1 SGHVS, CDR2 FQNEAQ. The CDR3 DNA is TGTGCCAGCAGCTTAGTCCCCAGGGGGCTGAGCTCCTACAATAAGCAGTTCTTC. Translation: CASSLVPRGLSSYNKQFF.

This clonotype has just a few counts. V usage is TRBV12-3 or TRBV12-4 and J usage is TRBJ2-3; tentative D call: TRBD2 (5 bases). V was pared by 7 bases and J by 2 bases, with 10 bases between. The CDR3 covers 13 residues. The chain's CDR3 is CASKEENTDTQYF. The DNA of the CDR3 is TGTGCCAGCAAGGAGGAAAACACAGATACGCAGTATTTT.

The gene calls are TRBV19 and TRBJ1-2, with a possible D match to TRBD1 (5 bases). V dropped 6 bases and J dropped 4 bases, with 21 bases sitting between them. CDR3 size: 16 residues. Germline values: CDR1 LNHDA, CDR2 SQIVND (reference sequence). Written as DNA, the CDR3 is TGTGCCAGTAGGGGACTTATACGTGCCGGCCCCTATGGCTACACCTTC. It specifies CASRGLIRAGPYGYTF. The full variable domain, rest sourced from reference TRBV19 and TRBJ1-2, is DGGITQSPKYLFRKEGQNVTLSCEQNLNHDAMYWYRQDPGQGLRLIYYSQIVNDFQKGDIAEGYSVSREKKESFPLTVTSAQKNPTAFYLCASRGLIRAGPYGYTFGSGTRLTVV.

The chain recombines TRBV9 with TRBJ2-2, with 10 bases matching TRBD2. V dropped 4 bases and J dropped 1; count of bases not matched to a gene: 4. The CDR3 is 16 residues long. CDR1 and CDR2 (germline): SGDLS, YYNGEE. In DNA, the CDR3 is TGTGCCAGCAGCCCAACTAGCGGGGTGAACACCGGGGAGCTGTTTTTT. The encoded protein is CASSPTSGVNTGELFF.

In this sample, this clonotype turned up a few times. This chain joins TRBV6-1 and TRBJ1-1, with unresolved D. With 8 bases removed from V and 3 bases from J, the gap between germline ends came to 13 bases. Looked up from germline, CDR1 is MNHNS and CDR2 is SASEGT. The CDR3 sequence is 13 residues long. The CDR3, as DNA: TGTGCCAGCCCCTTGAGTCCGCACACTGAAGCTTTCTTT. Protein: CASPLSPHTEAFF.

The chain recombines TRBV5-5 with TRBJ1-4; 8 bases fit TRBD1. V lost 2 bases and J lost 7; bases outside the gene matches: 4. Germline V gene sequence: CDR1 SGHKS, CDR2 YYEKEE (reference sequence). This CDR3 is built from 14 residues. The CDR3 bases are TGTGCCAGCAGCTTAACAGGGGGAAGTGAAAAACTGTTTTTT. It translates to CASSLTGGSEKLFF.

The V gene is TRBV5-4, the J gene TRBJ2-3, with a tentative D call TRBD1 (7 bases). Germline values: CDR1 SGHNT, CDR2 YYREEE (reference sequence). Trimming pared 4 bases from V and 4 bases from J, leaving 22 bases between. The CDR3 spans 17 residues. CDR3 amino acids: CASSVVGGTEGADTQYF. For the CDR3, the DNA is TGTGCCAGCAGCGTCGTTGGGGGGACAGAAGGTGCAGATACGCAGTATTTT.

This clonotype has more than one count but fewer than ten. V gene TRBV10-3 combines with J gene TRBJ2-1; TRBD2 agrees at 11 bases. The CDR3 loop spans 15 amino acids. Trimming at V came to 5 bases and at J to 7 bases, leaving 7 bases not matched to a gene. Germline CDR1 ENHRY, CDR2 SYGVKD. The CDR3 DNA reads as TGTGCCATCAGTCTTAGCGGGGGGGCCGGTAATGAGCAGTTCTTC. It translates to CAISLSGGAGNEQFF.

This chain uses TRBV7-8 with TRBJ1-2, with TRBD1 identical over 7 bases. The CDR3 is made up of 13 amino acids. Trimming removed 5 bases from V and 6 bases from J; junction bases left unmatched: 6. Per germline, CDR1 SGHVS and CDR2 FQNEAQ. Here the CDR3 reads CASSATGHDGYTF. The CDR3 DNA reads TGTGCCAGCAGCGCGACAGGGCATGATGGCTACACCTTC. Supplemented by reference TRBV7-8 and TRBJ1-2, the full variable domain reads GAGVSQSPRYKVAKRGQDVALRCDPISGHVSLFWYQQALGQGPEFLTYFQNEAQLDKSGLPSDRFFAERPEGSVSTLKIQRTQQEDSAVYLCASSATGHDGYTFGSGTRLTVV.

CDR3 region: CASSSPGGANVLTF. The DNA of the CDR3 is TGTGCCAGCAGCTCCCCCGGCGGGGCCAACGTCCTGACTTTC. The rearrangement links TRBV7-9 to TRBJ2-6; D remains unclear. Trimming left V 4 bases short and J 4 bases short, with 8 bases between. Germline V lookup: CDR1 SEHNR, CDR2 FQNEAQ (reference sequence). CDR3 length: 14 residues.

This rearrangement joins TRBV2 to TRBJ1-2; no clear D. Germline V gene lookup returns CDR1 SNHLY and CDR2 FYNNEI. Trimming removed 9 bases from V and 4 bases from J, with 15 bases in between. CDR3 length: 13 residues. DNA of the CDR3: TGTGCCAGTGAGTTTGCCCCTGGCTATGGCTACACCTTC. Protein product: CASEFAPGYGYTF.

The chain has TRBV5-1 and TRBJ1-4, with D perhaps matching TRBD1 (5 bases). The CDR3 runs 15 residues. Per germline, CDR1 SGHRS and CDR2 YFSETQ. The germline V and J ends were trimmed by 0 bases and 6 bases, with 12 bases remaining between them. CDR3 bases: TGCGCCAGCAGCTTGGATTGGGGGAGTTATGAAAAACTGTTTTTT. It specifies CASSLDWGSYEKLFF.

CDR3 DNA sequence: TGTGCCAGCAGTTTATCCGAGGACCCGTATGGCTACACCTTC. It translates to CASSLSEDPYGYTF. V usage is TRBV12-3 or TRBV12-4 and J usage is TRBJ1-2; D unresolved. The CDR3 covers 14 residues. Trimming took off 2 bases at V and 5 bases at J, with 12 bases between the two ends.

This clonotype occurred many times. The V and J genes are TRBV7-2 and TRBJ2-1, with 7 bases matching TRBD2. The CDR3 sequence is 16 residues long. With V trimmed by 5 bases and J by 4 bases, 11 bases remained unmatched. CDR1 SGHTA and CDR2 FQGNSA come from the germline V gene. This CDR3 is CASSQVTGGSYNEQFF. Written as DNA, the CDR3 is TGTGCCAGCAGCCAAGTTACCGGGGGGAGTTACAATGAGCAGTTCTTC. Full variable domain (missing parts from reference TRBV7-2 and TRBJ2-1): GAGVSQSPSNKVTEKGKDVELRCDPISGHTALYWYRQSLGQGLEFLIYFQGNSAPDKSGLPSDRFSAERTGGSVSTLTIQRTQQEDSAVYLCASSQVTGGSYNEQFFGPGTRLTVL.

The chain combines TRBV27 with TRBJ1-2; D perhaps matches TRBD1 (5 bases). From germline, CDR1 is MNHEY and CDR2 SMNVEV (reference sequence). With 7 bases removed from V and 6 bases from J, the gap between germline ends came to 18 bases. This CDR3 has 14 amino acids. This CDR3 reads CASNRGVPRNGYTF. Written as DNA, the CDR3 is TGTGCCAGCAACCGAGGGGTCCCCCGGAATGGCTACACCTTC.

The chain is built from TRBV29-1 and TRBJ2-1; 12 bases fit TRBD1. The V gene end was trimmed by 3 bases and the J gene end by 9 bases; junction bases not matched to a gene: 6. Looked up from germline, CDR1 is SQVTM and CDR2 is ANQGSEA. CDR3 length equals 14 residues. The CDR3 DNA sequence: TGCAGCGTTGAGCGGGACAGGGGGCTTGGTGAGCAGTTCTTC. Its translation is CSVERDRGLGEQFF.

This chain uses TRBV28 with TRBJ1-6; D is unresolved. The V gene lost 3 bases and the J gene lost 4 bases, with 16 bases spanning the gap. In germline, CDR1 is MDHEN, CDR2 SYDVKM. The CDR3 loop spans 17 amino acids. CDR3 residues: CASSFLLLSGYNSPLHF. CDR3 coding DNA: TGTGCCAGCAGTTTTCTTCTTTTGTCCGGTTATAATTCACCCCTCCACTTT.

This clonotype occurred many times. The chain uses TRBV7-2 and TRBJ2-1; D perhaps matches TRBD2 (5 bases). The germline V gene encodes CDR1 SGHTA and CDR2 FQGNSA. V was clipped by 6 bases and J by 0 bases, with 12 bases between them. The CDR3 totals 15 residues. The CDR3 protein is CASRDSASSYNEQFF. In nucleotides, the CDR3 is TGTGCCAGCAGGGATAGCGCCAGCTCCTACAATGAGCAGTTCTTC.